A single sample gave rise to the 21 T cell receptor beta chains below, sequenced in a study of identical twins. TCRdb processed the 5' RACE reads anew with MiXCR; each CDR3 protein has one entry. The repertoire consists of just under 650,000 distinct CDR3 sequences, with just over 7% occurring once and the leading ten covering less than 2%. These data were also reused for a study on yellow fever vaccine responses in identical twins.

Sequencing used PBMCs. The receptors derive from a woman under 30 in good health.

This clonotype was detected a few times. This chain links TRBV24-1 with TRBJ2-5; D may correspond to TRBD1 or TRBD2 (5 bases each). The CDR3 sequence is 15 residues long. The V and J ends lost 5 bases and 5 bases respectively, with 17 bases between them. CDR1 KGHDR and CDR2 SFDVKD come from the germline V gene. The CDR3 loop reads CATSGGTASWETQYF. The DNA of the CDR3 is TGTGCCACCAGTGGAGGGACGGCCTCGTGGGAGACCCAGTACTTC.

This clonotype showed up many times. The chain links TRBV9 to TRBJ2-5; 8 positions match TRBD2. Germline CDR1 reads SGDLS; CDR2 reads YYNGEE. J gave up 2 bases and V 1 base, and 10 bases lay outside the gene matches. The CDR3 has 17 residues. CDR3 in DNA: TGTGCCAGCAGCGTAATTGAGCGGGGGTCAACACAAGAGACCCAGTACTTC. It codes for CASSVIERGSTQETQYF.

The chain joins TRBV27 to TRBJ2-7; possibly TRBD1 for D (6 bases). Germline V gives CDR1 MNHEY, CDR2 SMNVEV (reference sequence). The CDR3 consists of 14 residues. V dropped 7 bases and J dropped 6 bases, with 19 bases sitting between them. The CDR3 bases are TGTGCCAGCACAGACAGGCCCCAGGGGAGCGAGCAGTACTTC. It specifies CASTDRPQGSEQYF.

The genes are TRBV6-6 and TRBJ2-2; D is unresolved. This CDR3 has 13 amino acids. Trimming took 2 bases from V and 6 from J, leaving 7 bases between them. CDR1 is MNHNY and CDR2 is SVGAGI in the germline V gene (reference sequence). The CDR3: CASSYGFSGELFF. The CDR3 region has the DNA TGTGCCAGCAGTTACGGGTTCTCCGGGGAGCTGTTTTTT.

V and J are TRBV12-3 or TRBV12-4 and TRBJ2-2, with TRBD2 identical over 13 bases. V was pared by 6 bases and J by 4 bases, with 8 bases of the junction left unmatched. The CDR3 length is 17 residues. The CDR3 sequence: CASSPTSGGLGTGELFF. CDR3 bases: TGTGCCAGCAGCCCGACTAGCGGGGGGCTCGGCACCGGGGAGCTGTTTTTT.

The CDR3 region has the DNA TGTGCCAGCCTGTCACCTTACAATGAGCAGTTCTTC. It translates to CASLSPYNEQFF. J is TRBJ2-1 and V is TRBV11-3; D gene uncertain. This CDR3 is 12 amino acids long. Germline assignment: CDR1 SGHNT and CDR2 YENEEA. V was shortened by 8 bases and J by 4 bases, with 9 bases between the two germline ends.

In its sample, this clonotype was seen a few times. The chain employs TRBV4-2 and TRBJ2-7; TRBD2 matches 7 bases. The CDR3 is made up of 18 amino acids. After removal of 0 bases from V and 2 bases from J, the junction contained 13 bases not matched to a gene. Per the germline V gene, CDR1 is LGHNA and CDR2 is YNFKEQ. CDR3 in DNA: TGTGCCAGCAGCCAAGATAACACCCAAAGCGGGACTACCTACGAGCAGTACTTC. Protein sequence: CASSQDNTQSGTTYEQYF.

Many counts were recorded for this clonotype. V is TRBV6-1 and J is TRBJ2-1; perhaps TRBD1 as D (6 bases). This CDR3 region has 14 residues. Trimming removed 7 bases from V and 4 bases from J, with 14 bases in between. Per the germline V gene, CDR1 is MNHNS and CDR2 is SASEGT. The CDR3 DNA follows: TGTGCCAGCACCAGGGGCAGGGGATACAATGAGCAGTTCTTC. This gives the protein CASTRGRGYNEQFF.

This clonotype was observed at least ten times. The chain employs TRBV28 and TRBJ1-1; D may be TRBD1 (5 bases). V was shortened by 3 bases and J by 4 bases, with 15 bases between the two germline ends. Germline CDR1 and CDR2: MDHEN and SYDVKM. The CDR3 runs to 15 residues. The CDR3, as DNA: TGTGCCAGCAGTTTCTGGGCTGGGGGAGGCACTGAAGCTTTCTTT. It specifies CASSFWAGGGTEAFF.

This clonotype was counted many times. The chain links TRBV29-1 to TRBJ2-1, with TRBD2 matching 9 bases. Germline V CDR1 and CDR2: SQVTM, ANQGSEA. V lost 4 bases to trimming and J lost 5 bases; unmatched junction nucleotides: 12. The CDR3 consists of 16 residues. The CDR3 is CSVAISGRGYNNEQFF. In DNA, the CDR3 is TGCAGCGTTGCAATTAGCGGGAGAGGCTACAACAATGAGCAGTTCTTC.

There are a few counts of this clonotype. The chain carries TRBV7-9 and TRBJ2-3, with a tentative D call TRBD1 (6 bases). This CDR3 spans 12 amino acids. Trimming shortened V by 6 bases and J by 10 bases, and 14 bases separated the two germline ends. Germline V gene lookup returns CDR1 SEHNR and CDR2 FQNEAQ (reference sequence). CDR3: CASRQGSRAQYF. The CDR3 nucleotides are TGTGCCAGCAGGCAGGGGTCGAGGGCGCAGTATTTT.

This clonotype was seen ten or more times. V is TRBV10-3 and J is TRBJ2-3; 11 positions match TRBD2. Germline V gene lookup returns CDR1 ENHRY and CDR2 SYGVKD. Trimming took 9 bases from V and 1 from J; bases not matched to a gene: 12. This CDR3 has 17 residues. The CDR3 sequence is CAISGLAGSLRTDTQYF. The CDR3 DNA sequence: TGTGCCATTTCTGGACTAGCGGGTTCCCTGCGCACAGATACGCAGTATTTT.

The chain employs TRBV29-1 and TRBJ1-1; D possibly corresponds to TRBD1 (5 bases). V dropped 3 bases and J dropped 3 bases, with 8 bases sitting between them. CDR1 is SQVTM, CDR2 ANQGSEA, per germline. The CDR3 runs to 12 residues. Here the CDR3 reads CSVDLGDTEAFF. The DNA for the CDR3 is TGCAGCGTTGATCTGGGGGACACTGAAGCTTTCTTT.

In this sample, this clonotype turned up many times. CDR3 loop: CASSVQGWADTQYF. Written as DNA, the CDR3 is TGTGCCAGCAGTGTTCAGGGTTGGGCAGATACGCAGTATTTT. The chain couples TRBV2 to TRBJ2-3; weak D call: TRBD1 (5 bases). The CDR3 covers 14 residues. The V gene's germline CDR1 is SNHLY and CDR2 FYNNEI. With 4 bases removed from V and 4 bases from J, the gap between germline ends came to 12 bases. Filled out from reference TRBV2 and TRBJ2-3, the complete variable domain reads EPEVTQTPSHQVTQMGQEVILRCVPISNHLYFYWYRQILGQKVEFLVSFYNNEISEKSEIFDDQFSVERPDGSNFTLKIRSTKLEDSAMYFCASSVQGWADTQYFGPGTRLTVL.

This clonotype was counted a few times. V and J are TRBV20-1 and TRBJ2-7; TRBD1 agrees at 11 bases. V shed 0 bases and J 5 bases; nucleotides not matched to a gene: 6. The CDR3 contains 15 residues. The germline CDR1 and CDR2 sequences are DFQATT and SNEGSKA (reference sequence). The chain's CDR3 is CSARDLDRGHNEQYF. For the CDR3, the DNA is TGCAGTGCTAGAGATTTGGACAGGGGGCACAACGAGCAGTACTTC.

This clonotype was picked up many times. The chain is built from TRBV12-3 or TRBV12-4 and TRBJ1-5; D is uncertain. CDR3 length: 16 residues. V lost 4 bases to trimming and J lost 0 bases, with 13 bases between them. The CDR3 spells CASSSTRSASNQPQHF. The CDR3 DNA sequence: TGTGCCAGCAGTTCCACGCGAAGCGCTAGCAATCAGCCCCAGCATTTT.

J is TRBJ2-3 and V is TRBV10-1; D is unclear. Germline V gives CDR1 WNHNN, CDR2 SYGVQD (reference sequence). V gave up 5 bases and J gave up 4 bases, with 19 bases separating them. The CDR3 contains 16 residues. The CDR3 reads CASSLSSSRGADTQYF. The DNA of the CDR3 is TGCGCCAGCAGTCTGAGTTCCTCTCGTGGGGCAGATACGCAGTATTTT.

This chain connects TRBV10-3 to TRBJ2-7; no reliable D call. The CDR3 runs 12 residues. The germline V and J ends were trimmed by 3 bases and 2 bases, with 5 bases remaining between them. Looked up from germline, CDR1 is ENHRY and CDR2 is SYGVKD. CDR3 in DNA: TGTGCCATCAGTGAAAGGACCTACGAGCAGTACGTC. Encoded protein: CAISERTYEQYV.

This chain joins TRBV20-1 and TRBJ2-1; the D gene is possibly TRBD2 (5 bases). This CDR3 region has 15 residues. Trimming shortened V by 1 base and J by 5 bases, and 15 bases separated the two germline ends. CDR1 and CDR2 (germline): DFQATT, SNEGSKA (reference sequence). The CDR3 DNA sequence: TGCAGTGCTAGAGTTGACTACCGTTTGAACAATGAGCAGTTCTTC. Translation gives CSARVDYRLNNEQFF.

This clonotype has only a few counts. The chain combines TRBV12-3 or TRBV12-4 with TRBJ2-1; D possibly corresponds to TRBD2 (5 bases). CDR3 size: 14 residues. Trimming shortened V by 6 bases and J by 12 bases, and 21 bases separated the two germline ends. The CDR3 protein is CASSLTPARAGQFF. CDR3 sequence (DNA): TGTGCCAGCAGCCTAACCCCGGCGAGGGCGGGGCAGTTCTTC.

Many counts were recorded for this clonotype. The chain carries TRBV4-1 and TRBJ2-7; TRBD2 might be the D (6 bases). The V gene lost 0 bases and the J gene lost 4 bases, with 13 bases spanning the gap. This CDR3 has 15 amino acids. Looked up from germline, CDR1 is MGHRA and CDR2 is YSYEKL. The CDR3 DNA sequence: TGCGCCAGCAGCCAAGACTCCGGGGGAGGTTACGAGCAGTACGTC. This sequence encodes CASSQDSGGGYEQYV.